The sequence of this T cell receptor beta chain was determined in a study of cytomegalovirus exposure and HLA in healthy donors. Across the whole study: Of the donors genotyped, 398 in all, 75% to 85% fell in the Caucasian-associated ancestry cluster.

13 Jbeta primers and 60 Vbeta primers were used for the PCR. TCRdb's table, derived via immunoSEQ multiplex PCR, lists solely in-frame clones and lacks some. The sample yields 150,000 to 200,000 clones, approximately 84% seen once. Worth noting for this clone: Antigen unknown.

Germline loops: CDR1 LGHNA, CDR2 YNFKEQ. Trimming cost V 4 bases and J 6 bases; bases outside gene matches: 8. There are 15 residues in the CDR3. The study's findings and limits: TCR beta sequences numbering roughly 16,000 were associated with HLA alleles at 0.05 false discovery rate in a later analysis. DRB1 showed the most TCR associations and HLA-C the fewest in a later analysis, as rates varied by HLA locus.

The receptor's source is a girl aged 10-17 years in good health and CMV-seropositive. Sequenced input: PBMCs. The chain carries TRBV4-2 and TRBJ2-1; TRBD1 matches at 8 bases. The CDR3 protein is CASSPLATGANEQFF. CDR3 nucleotide sequence: TGTGCCAGCAGCCCCCTAGCGACAGGGGCCAATGAGCAGTTCTTC.